This T cell receptor (beta chain) is drawn from a study of T cell responses to AZD1222 COVID-19 vaccine (dated by TCRdb to the early 2020s). About the full investigation: AZD1222 recipients given second doses at about 4 weeks or at about 12 weeks were pooled, since spike-specific TCR depth and breadth were not found to differ between the two schedules. TCR sequencing covered about 230 trial participants: 207 given two doses of AZD1222 and about 26 given two doses of MenACWY control vaccine. Trial participants were enrolled into age subgroups of 18-55, 56-69 and 70-plus years, which contained about 150, 27 and 61 TCR-sequenced participants, respectively.

In the case of this clone: Its antigen is currently not known. Base qualities were left out, and no much larger clone turns up one base away.

What this sample's time point label stands for: baseline before first vaccination. The vaccinee samples were drawn from two UK trials, COV001 and COV002, one of which was a single-blind randomized controlled phase 2/3 trial testing AZD1222 (ChAdOx1 nCoV-19) in healthy adults. For TCRbeta chain sequencing, PBMC samples were collected from trial participants at day 0 and at day 28 after the second dose. The CDR3 regions of human TCRbeta chains were analyzed by immunosequencing. Regarding the original processing steps: TCRs in the repertoires were matched against a reference library of SARS-CoV-2-specific TCRs that had been generated with the MIRA antigen-specificity platform. Breadth meant the fraction of unique TCRs that were SARS-CoV-2-associated, whereas depth meant the fraction of total T cells that were SARS-CoV-2-associated. Using the MIRA data, each spike-specific TCR was mapped to the spike region that the TCR reacts to and placed in a CD4 or CD8 class. Log10-transformed breadth and depth values were compared by one-way ANOVA with Sidak's multiple comparisons tests. TCRdb mirrors the immuneACCESS table, restricted to in-frame sequences. Some clones are absent from its copies; in checked studies, under half trace to an unresolved V gene, and the reason for the others is unknown. D and trimming were read from the DNA, whereas the V and J calls and clone size are those reported in that table. For this sample the table gives roughly 100,000 clones, of which approximately 89% were detected only once. The leading ten clones occupy 20% to 25% of the sample.

The CDR3 holds 12 amino acids from the cysteine to the phenylalanine. Only the CDR3 part of the read is kept: 36 bases, read in frame from the first base. The junction carries 15 bases between V and J, which are trimmed by 10 bases and 6 bases respectively. CDR1 and CDR2 are read off the germline V gene as MNHEY and SVGAGI. The paper's findings and limits, for the study overall: A significant rise in spike-specific TCR breadth and depth was observed after two AZD1222 doses relative to day 0 and relative to MenACWY recipients. Because no samples from the day 14 peak response were available, repertoires could be characterized only after the peak T cell response. Nearly half of unique spike-specific TCRs reportedly recognized epitopes outside regions mutated in the B.1.351 and B.1.1.7 variants. In the small 56-69-year group, the increase in depth fell short of significance, most likely because of low power. Conclusions about previously exposed vaccinees are limited because only 6 or 7 AZD1222 recipients were SARS-CoV-2 seropositive at baseline. CD4 TCRs associated with the vaccine covered the entire spike protein, and the dominant responses were in regions 160-218 and 743-854. Most participants were white British and females outnumbered males, and the authors suggested that clonal diversity may have been underestimated.

The sample was peripheral blood, taken on day 0 of AZD1222 vaccination. The chain joins TRBV6-5 to TRBJ1-1; TRBD1 is possibly the D segment (6 matching bases). The sequence derives from an adult in good health. The CDR3: CATSDRMAEAFF. The DNA reads TGTGCCACCTCGGACAGAATGGCTGAAGCTTTCTTT.